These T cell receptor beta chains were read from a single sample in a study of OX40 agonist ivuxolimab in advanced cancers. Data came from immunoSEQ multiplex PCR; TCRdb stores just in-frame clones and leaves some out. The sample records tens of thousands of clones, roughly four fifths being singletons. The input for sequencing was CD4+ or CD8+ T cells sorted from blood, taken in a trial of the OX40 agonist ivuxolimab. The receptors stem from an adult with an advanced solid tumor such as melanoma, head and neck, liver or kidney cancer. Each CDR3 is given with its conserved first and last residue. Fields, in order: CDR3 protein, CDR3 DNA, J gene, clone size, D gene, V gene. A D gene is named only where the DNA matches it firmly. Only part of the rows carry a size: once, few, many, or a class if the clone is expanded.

CDR3: CSVGGRQDSYEQYF
DNA: TGCAGCGTCGGTGGCCGACAGGACTCCTACGAGCAGTACTTC
J: TRBJ2-7
size: -
D: -
V: TRBV29-1

CDR3: CASSVEWGREPPRGELFF
DNA: TGTGCCAGCAGCGTAGAATGGGGGCGGGAGCCTCCCCGCGGGGAGCTGTTTTTT
J: TRBJ2-2
size: -
D: -
V: TRBV9

CDR3: CASKLALGTDTQYF
DNA: TGTGCCAGCAAACTAGCTCTGGGCACAGATACGCAGTATTTT
J: TRBJ2-3
size: -
D: -
V: TRBV6-6

CDR3: CASRVSGTGDQPQHF
DNA: TGTGCCAGCAGAGTGTCCGGGACAGGGGATCAGCCCCAGCATTTT
J: TRBJ1-5
size: -
D: TRBD1
V: TRBV6-1

CDR3: CASSVSGTGSSYEQYF
DNA: TGCGCCAGCAGCGTCTCCGGGACAGGGTCTTCCTACGAGCAGTACTTC
J: TRBJ2-7
size: few
D: TRBD1
V: TRBV4-1

CDR3: CASTPGQGDTGELFF
DNA: TGTGCCAGCACCCCGGGACAGGGAGACACCGGGGAGCTGTTTTTT
J: TRBJ2-2
size: medium-sized
D: TRBD1
V: TRBV7-9

CDR3: CASSIDGRQGMGYQPQHF
DNA: TGTGCCAGTAGTATAGACGGACGACAGGGGATGGGATATCAGCCCCAGCATTTT
J: TRBJ1-5
size: once
D: TRBD1
V: TRBV19

CDR3: CASSSQGSEETQYF
DNA: TGTGCCAGCAGCTCGCAGGGGTCAGAGGAGACCCAGTACTTC
J: TRBJ2-5
size: -
D: -
V: TRBV7-9

CDR3: CASSLAWGSNQPQHF
DNA: TGTGCCAGCAGCTTAGCCTGGGGGAGCAATCAGCCCCAGCATTTT
J: TRBJ1-5
size: -
D: -
V: TRBV7-6

CDR3: CASSQDLKTEAFF
DNA: TGTGCCAGCAGCCAAGATCTAAAAACGGAAGCTTTCTTT
J: TRBJ1-1
size: once
D: -
V: TRBV14

CDR3: CASSPGTSPKERYEQYF
DNA: TGTGCCAGCAGCCCCGGGACTAGCCCTAAGGAACGCTACGAGCAGTACTTC
J: TRBJ2-7
size: once
D: TRBD2
V: TRBV5-4

CDR3: CASSEAAFGGSSHYGYTF
DNA: TGTGCCAGCAGTGAAGCTGCTTTCGGAGGGAGTTCGCACTATGGCTACACCTTC
J: TRBJ1-2
size: -
D: -
V: TRBV6-1

CDR3: CASSTGGPTPGELFF
DNA: TGTGCCAGCAGCACGGGGGGGCCGACCCCCGGGGAGCTGTTTTTT
J: TRBJ2-2
size: -
D: TRBD2
V: TRBV7-6

CDR3: CASSMDSSLNTEAFF
DNA: TGCGCCAGCAGCATGGATTCCAGTCTGAACACTGAAGCTTTCTTT
J: TRBJ1-1
size: -
D: -
V: TRBV5-1

CDR3: CASSFGPSIYSNQPQHF
DNA: TGTGCCAGCAGTTTCGGTCCCAGCATCTATAGCAATCAGCCCCAGCATTTT
J: TRBJ1-5
size: -
D: -
V: TRBV28

CDR3: CASSLEHHNSPLHF
DNA: TGTGCCAGCAGTTTGGAACACCATAATTCACCCCTCCACTTT
J: TRBJ1-6
size: -
D: -
V: TRBV27

CDR3: CASSLMAGAQETQYF
DNA: TGTGCCAGCAGCTTAATGGCGGGCGCCCAAGAGACCCAGTACTTC
J: TRBJ2-5
size: -
D: -
V: TRBV7-6

CDR3: CASSLSLGQGAGEQYF
DNA: TGTGCCAGCAGCCTTTCTTTGGGACAGGGGGCGGGGGAGCAGTACTTC
J: TRBJ2-7
size: -
D: TRBD1
V: TRBV5-6

CDR3: CASSVDGSGNNEQFF
DNA: TGTGCCAGCAGCGTAGACGGTAGCGGGAACAATGAGCAGTTCTTC
J: TRBJ2-1
size: -
D: TRBD2
V: TRBV9

CDR3: CASSSGQGMVETQYF
DNA: TGTGCCAGCAGTTCGGGACAGGGGATGGTGGAGACCCAGTACTTC
J: TRBJ2-5
size: -
D: TRBD1
V: TRBV27

CDR3: CASRQGLNEKLFF
DNA: TGTGCCAGCAGACAGGGGCTCAATGAAAAACTGTTTTTT
J: TRBJ1-4
size: -
D: TRBD1
V: TRBV4-2

CDR3: CASSLRDTAYEQYF
DNA: TGCGCCAGCAGCCTCCGGGACACAGCCTACGAGCAGTACTTC
J: TRBJ2-7
size: -
D: -
V: TRBV4-1

CDR3: CATSSSGSSYEQYF
DNA: TGTGCCACCAGTTCTAGCGGGAGCTCCTACGAGCAGTACTTC
J: TRBJ2-7
size: -
D: TRBD2
V: TRBV15

CDR3: CASSEGVAGPYEQYF
DNA: TGCGCCAGCAGTGAGGGGGTAGCGGGACCCTACGAGCAGTACTTC
J: TRBJ2-7
size: -
D: TRBD2
V: TRBV10-1

CDR3: CALSRGYSPEAFF
DNA: TGTGCCCTATCGAGAGGCTATAGTCCTGAAGCTTTCTTT
J: TRBJ1-1
size: few
D: -
V: TRBV30

CDR3: CASSSGSEQYF
DNA: TGTGCCAGCAGTTCGGGAAGCGAGCAGTACTTC
J: TRBJ2-7
size: -
D: -
V: TRBV27

CDR3: CAISAPGQRENSPLHF
DNA: TGTGCCATCAGTGCGCCGGGACAGCGGGAGAATTCACCCCTCCACTTT
J: TRBJ1-6
size: few
D: TRBD1
V: TRBV10-3

CDR3: CASSLAGFNEQYF
DNA: TGCGCCAGCAGCTTAGCGGGTTTCAACGAGCAGTACTTC
J: TRBJ2-7
size: -
D: -
V: TRBV5-1

CDR3: CASSLLFEQYF
DNA: TGTGCCAGCAGCTTACTCTTCGAGCAGTACTTC
J: TRBJ2-7
size: -
D: -
V: TRBV7-9

CDR3: CAREVLDPGSEQYF
DNA: TGTGCCAGAGAAGTTTTGGACCCCGGGTCCGAGCAGTACTTC
J: TRBJ2-7
size: -
D: -
V: TRBV5-6

CDR3: CASSIALGSTEAFF
DNA: TGTGCCAGTAGTATCGCCCTAGGAAGCACTGAAGCTTTCTTT
J: TRBJ1-1
size: -
D: -
V: TRBV19

CDR3: CSGAGGTEAFF
DNA: TGCAGCGGCGCAGGGGGCACTGAAGCTTTCTTT
J: TRBJ1-1
size: -
D: TRBD1
V: TRBV29-1

CDR3: CAWTTGTSSYNEQFF
DNA: TGTGCCTGGACGACCGGGACAAGCTCCTACAATGAGCAGTTCTTC
J: TRBJ2-1
size: -
D: -
V: TRBV30

CDR3: CASSLLGGETQYF
DNA: TGTGCCAGCAGCTTATTAGGAGGAGAGACCCAGTACTTC
J: TRBJ2-5
size: -
D: -
V: TRBV7-3

CDR3: CASSLAPLTESSYEQYF
DNA: TGTGCCAGCAGCTTAGCGCCTCTTACGGAGAGCTCCTACGAGCAGTACTTC
J: TRBJ2-7
size: few
D: -
V: TRBV7-8

CDR3: CASSQDRGRYNEQFF
DNA: TGCGCCAGCAGCCAAGATCGGGGCCGTTACAATGAGCAGTTCTTC
J: TRBJ2-1
size: -
D: -
V: TRBV4-3

CDR3: CASSTDRGIGDTEAFF
DNA: TGTGCCAGCAGCACTGACAGGGGGATTGGTGACACTGAAGCTTTCTTT
J: TRBJ1-1
size: -
D: TRBD1
V: TRBV9

CDR3: CASSPTDRGYEQYF
DNA: TGTGCCAGCAGCCCAACAGACAGGGGCTACGAGCAGTACTTC
J: TRBJ2-7
size: -
D: TRBD1
V: TRBV7-3

CDR3: CASHESQGQYF
DNA: TGTGCCAGCCACGAGTCCCAGGGGCAGTACTTC
J: TRBJ2-5
size: -
D: -
V: TRBV6-1

CDR3: CASSLSLPSYNEQFF
DNA: TGTGCCAGCAGTTTAAGTCTCCCCTCCTACAATGAGCAGTTCTTC
J: TRBJ2-1
size: -
D: -
V: TRBV27

CDR3: CATSRPPGQTNEKLFF
DNA: TGTGCCACCAGCAGGCCTCCGGGACAGACTAATGAAAAACTGTTTTTT
J: TRBJ1-4
size: -
D: TRBD1
V: TRBV15

CDR3: CASIQGTEAFF
DNA: TGTGCCAGCATCCAGGGGACTGAAGCTTTCTTT
J: TRBJ1-1
size: -
D: -
V: TRBV7-6

CDR3: CSVAGGIYGYTF
DNA: TGCAGCGTTGCCGGGGGGATCTATGGCTACACCTTC
J: TRBJ1-2
size: -
D: -
V: TRBV29-1

CDR3: CASSRRGGAYEQYF
DNA: TGTGCCAGCAGCCGACGGGGGGGCGCCTACGAGCAGTACTTC
J: TRBJ2-7
size: -
D: TRBD2
V: TRBV7-6

CDR3: CASSQLSSGKPNTGELFF
DNA: TGTGCCAGCAGCCAATTGTCTAGCGGGAAACCGAACACCGGGGAGCTGTTTTTT
J: TRBJ2-2
size: -
D: TRBD2
V: TRBV4-2

CDR3: CASSGGGPLEAFF
DNA: TGTGCCAGCAGCGGCGGGGGGCCCCTTGAAGCTTTCTTT
J: TRBJ1-1
size: -
D: -
V: TRBV6-1

CDR3: CASSRGTIATDTQYF
DNA: TGTGCCAGTTCCAGGGGGACCATTGCCACAGATACGCAGTATTTT
J: TRBJ2-3
size: once
D: TRBD1
V: TRBV19

CDR3: CAITSGGGHTEAFF
DNA: TGTGCCATCACCTCGGGAGGAGGTCACACTGAAGCTTTCTTT
J: TRBJ1-1
size: few
D: -
V: TRBV10-3

CDR3: CSVYRLTVNTEAFF
DNA: TGCAGCGTTTACCGTTTGACAGTTAACACTGAAGCTTTCTTT
J: TRBJ1-1
size: -
D: -
V: TRBV29-1

CDR3: CASSFRTGTYEQYF
DNA: TGTGCCAGCAGTTTCCGGACGGGTACTTACGAGCAGTACTTC
J: TRBJ2-7
size: -
D: -
V: TRBV28

CDR3: CASSGDSGSSWETQYF
DNA: TGCGCCAGCAGTGGAGATAGCGGGAGCTCTTGGGAGACCCAGTACTTC
J: TRBJ2-5
size: -
D: TRBD2
V: TRBV10-2

CDR3: CASSLVGSAQETQYF
DNA: TGTGCCAGCAGCTTAGTAGGGTCAGCGCAAGAGACCCAGTACTTC
J: TRBJ2-5
size: -
D: -
V: TRBV7-9

CDR3: CASSLPSSSEAFF
DNA: TGTGCCAGCAGCTTGCCCTCGAGTTCCGAAGCTTTCTTT
J: TRBJ1-1
size: -
D: -
V: TRBV7-8

CDR3: CASSSGQGNSPLHF
DNA: TGTGCCAGCAGCTCGGGACAGGGGAATTCACCCCTCCACTTT
J: TRBJ1-6
size: medium-sized
D: TRBD1
V: TRBV7-9

CDR3: CASSLFEGGQGRAFF
DNA: TGTGCCAGCAGCTTATTCGAGGGGGGACAGGGGAGAGCTTTCTTT
J: TRBJ1-1
size: -
D: TRBD1
V: TRBV11-2

CDR3: CASSGWTSGGYEQYF
DNA: TGTGCCAGCAGCGGCTGGACTAGCGGGGGGTACGAGCAGTACTTC
J: TRBJ2-7
size: -
D: TRBD2
V: TRBV13

CDR3: CASSYYPSGEGYEQFF
DNA: TGTGCCAGCAGCTACTATCCTAGCGGGGAGGGTTATGAGCAGTTCTTC
J: TRBJ2-1
size: -
D: TRBD2
V: TRBV6-4

CDR3: CASSSLSYEQYF
DNA: TGTGCCAGCAGCTCCCTATCCTACGAGCAGTACTTC
J: TRBJ2-7
size: -
D: -
V: TRBV13

CDR3: CASSPGLAGVGEQFF
DNA: TGTGCCAGCAGCCCCGGACTAGCGGGAGTTGGTGAGCAGTTCTTC
J: TRBJ2-1
size: -
D: TRBD2
V: TRBV28

CDR3: CASSLVGGSNTEAFF
DNA: TGTGCCAGCAGCTTAGTGGGGGGATCGAACACTGAAGCTTTCTTT
J: TRBJ1-1
size: -
D: -
V: TRBV11-2